A selection of T cell receptor beta chains follows, all from one sample in a study of regulatory T cells in long-lasting Graves disease. TCRdb re-analysed the multiplex PCR reads in MiXCR, keeping a single row per CDR3 protein. Counted here are about 500,000 distinct CDR3 sequences, around 11% occurring once; the ten biggest clones make up 8% to 10%. These data were likewise used in another study, on T cells in Graves' hyperthyroidism and ophthalmopathy.

Source: peripheral blood mononuclear cells (PBMCs), taken at new diagnosis, from a patient treated with antithyroid drugs. The source of these receptors is a woman aged 25 to 39 with Graves disease. The CDR3 runs from the conserved cysteine through the conserved F or W. A D gene is named only where the DNA matches it firmly. The size entry is marked missing in some rows and otherwise reads once, few, many or a size class.

clone_size j_call d_call cdr3_length v_call cdr3_nt cdr3_aa
many TRBJ2-1 - 15 TRBV6-1 TGTGCCAGCAGCGGAACAGGGTCGGGTTACAATGAGCAGTTCTTC CASSGTGSGYNEQFF
many TRBJ2-1 TRBD2 13 TRBV27 TGTGCCAGCGGCGGGGGAGGATACAATGAGCAGTTCTTC CASGGGGYNEQFF
many TRBJ2-1 TRBD2 19 TRBV2 TGTGCCAGCAGTGAATTCTCCGTTCTAGCGGGGACCATATACAATGAGCAGTTCTTC CASSEFSVLAGTIYNEQFF
many TRBJ1-1 - 13 TRBV28 TGTGCCAGCGCATTGACTCGAGAAACTGAAGCTTTCTTT CASALTRETEAFF
- TRBJ2-5 - 14 TRBV14 TGTGCCAGCAGCCAAGGATTGGCTCCGGAGACCCAGTACTTC CASSQGLAPETQYF
few TRBJ1-4 - 13 TRBV4-1 TGCGCCAGCAGCCAATGGGGCCGGGAAAAACTGTTTTTT CASSQWGREKLFF
many TRBJ1-2 - 15 TRBV19 TGTGCCAGTACGAGGGCGCGATTGGAGAACTATGGCTACACCTTC CASTRARLENYGYTF
- TRBJ2-1 TRBD2 16 TRBV11-2 TGTGCCAGCAGCCCCCCGCTGAGCGGGACCTACAATGAGCAGTTCTTC CASSPPLSGTYNEQFF
few TRBJ1-6 TRBD1 16 TRBV7-8 TGTGCCAGCAGCTTAAGGGGGACAGGGAATAATTCACCCCTCCACTTT CASSLRGTGNNSPLHF
many TRBJ2-7 - 17 TRBV2 TGTGCCAGCAGTGGTGGTTTGGGGGCGCAGGGCTCCTACGAGCAGTACTTC CASSGGLGAQGSYEQYF
many TRBJ2-7 TRBD2 16 TRBV20-1 TGCAGTGCTCTGACTAGCGGGAGGGGAGGCGGCTACGAGCAGTACTTC CSALTSGRGGGYEQYF
few TRBJ2-1 - 16 TRBV4-3 TGCGCCAGCAGCCAAGGGCCAGCAGGCACCTACAATGAGCAGTTCTTC CASSQGPAGTYNEQFF
many TRBJ1-1 - 14 TRBV12-3/TRBV12-4 TGTGCCAGCAGTCCACGACAGGTAAACACTGAAGCTTTCTTT CASSPRQVNTEAFF
many TRBJ1-1 - 14 TRBV12-3/TRBV12-4 TGTGCCAGCAGTTTAATGGGGGCTTACACTGAAGCTTTCTTT CASSLMGAYTEAFF
many TRBJ1-1 - 13 TRBV7-8 TGTGCCAGCAGCTTTCGACTCAAGGGGCAAGCTTTCTTT CASSFRLKGQAFF
few TRBJ2-7 TRBD2 12 TRBV29-1 TGCAGCGTTCACACGGGGGGGGGGGAGCAGTACTTC CSVHTGGGEQYF
many TRBJ1-1 - 17 TRBV2 TGTGCCAGCAGTGATCGTGATGGATCAGAGGTTTGGACTGAAGCTTTCTTT CASSDRDGSEVWTEAFF
many TRBJ1-6 - 12 TRBV30 TGTGCCTGGGACTCCAAAGGTTCACCCCTCCACTTT CAWDSKGSPLHF
many TRBJ2-1 TRBD2 17 TRBV28 TGTGCCAGCAGCCGAGGACTAGCGGGAGTTTTTGTCAATGAGCAGTTCTTC CASSRGLAGVFVNEQFF
few TRBJ1-1 - 13 TRBV18 TGTGCCAGCTCGTCCCAGGGGAGGGTTGAAGCTTTCTTT CASSSQGRVEAFF
many TRBJ2-7 - 13 TRBV29-1 TGCAGCGTCAAACGGACGGTGGAGTACGAGCAGTACTTC CSVKRTVEYEQYF
many TRBJ2-7 - 14 TRBV2 TGTGCCAGCAGTGAACAGGGCAGCGCCTACGAGCAGTACTTC CASSEQGSAYEQYF
many TRBJ1-1 - 14 TRBV29-1 TGCAGTTCTAAAATGGGGGGAGTGAACACTGAAGCTTTCTTT CSSKMGGVNTEAFF
once TRBJ2-2 TRBD2 17 TRBV2 TGTGCCAGCAGTGGCCCGGGACTAGCGGCGACCCCGAGGGAGCTGTTTTTT CASSGPGLAATPRELFF
many TRBJ2-1 TRBD2 13 TRBV7-2 TGTGCCAGCAGCTCGGGGACTACCAATGAGCAGTTCTTC CASSSGTTNEQFF
- TRBJ1-4 - 13 TRBV2 TGTGCCAGCATTCTGGCAACTAATGAAAAACTGTTTTTT CASILATNEKLFF
- TRBJ1-1 - 13 TRBV7-3 TGTGCCAGCAGCACCTATCGGGGAACTGAAGCTTTCTTT CASSTYRGTEAFF